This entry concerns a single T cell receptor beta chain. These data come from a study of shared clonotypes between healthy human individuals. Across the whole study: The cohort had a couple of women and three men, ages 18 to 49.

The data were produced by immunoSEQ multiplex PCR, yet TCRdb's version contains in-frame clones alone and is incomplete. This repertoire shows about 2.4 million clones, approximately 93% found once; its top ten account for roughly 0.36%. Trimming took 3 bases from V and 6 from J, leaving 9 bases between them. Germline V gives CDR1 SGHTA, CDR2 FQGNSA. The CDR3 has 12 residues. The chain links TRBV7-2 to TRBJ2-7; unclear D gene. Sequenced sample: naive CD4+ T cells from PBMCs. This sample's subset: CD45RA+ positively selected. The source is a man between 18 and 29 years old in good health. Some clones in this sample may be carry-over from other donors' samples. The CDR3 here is CASSFGSTEQYF. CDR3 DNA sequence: TGTGCCAGCAGCTTCGGAAGCACCGAGCAGTACTTC.